Included here is one T cell receptor (beta chain) sequence, with context. This sample was taken from a study of blood T cell repertoires in COVID-19. Study-level information: The cDNA or gDNA used as material had been derived from T cells, B-cell-depleted T cells, or PBMCs.

Libraries were prepared by immunoSEQ multiplex PCR; TCRdb keeps only in-frame clonotypes and omits some of them. Of about 300,000 clones listed, around 90% are singletons. Followed longitudinally, the Seattle patients had been enrolled during active infection. The CDR3 covers 18 residues. V trimming: 5 bases; J trimming: 1 base; junction bases outside the gene matches: 8. CDR1 is SGHTA and CDR2 is FQGNSA in the germline V gene. J is TRBJ2-1 and V is TRBV7-2; 13 nucleotides match TRBD2. This receptor was obtained from a young woman with COVID-19, enrolled during active disease. Sequenced: peripheral blood. The CDR3 nucleotides read TGTGCCAGCAGCCCCCGACTAGCGGGAGGCTTTTCCTACAATGAGCAGTTCTTC. As protein: CASSPRLAGGFSYNEQFF. Filled out from reference TRBV7-2 and TRBJ2-1, the complete variable domain reads GAGVSQSPSNKVTEKGKDVELRCDPISGHTALYWYRQSLGQGLEFLIYFQGNSAPDKSGLPSDRFSAERTGGSVSTLTIQRTQQEDSAVYLCASSPRLAGGFSYNEQFFGPGTRLTVL.